This T cell receptor beta chain was found in a study of blood T cells in healthy people across ages. The overall study: Using template switching, researchers captured about one barcoded beta molecule for each two T cells.

This clonotype was seen a handful of times. The V gene's germline CDR1 is MNHEY and CDR2 SVGEGT. CDR3 length: 11 residues. The V end was cut by 7 bases, the J end by 13 bases, with 14 bases between. Together with a sample-barcoded 5' primer, a J-beta primer mix was included in a second PCR lasting about 6 to 12 cycles. Each cDNA molecule was tagged by a template-switch adaptor that had 12 random nucleotides. TCRdb redid the calling of the 5' RACE reads with MiXCR, one entry per CDR3 protein. The table includes about 1 million distinct CDR3 sequences, around 45% detected once. Isolating PBMCs gave at least 6 million of these cells per sample. The total RNA that was extracted per sample amounted to at least 5.5 micrograms.

Specimen: blood. This chain joins TRBV6-2 or TRBV6-3 and TRBJ2-4; D tentatively fits TRBD1 or TRBD2 (5 bases each). The source of this sequence is a woman aged 60-70 years in good health. The CDR3 loop is CASTSVGEQYF. The CDR3 coding sequence is TGTGCCAGCACCAGCGTGGGGGAGCAGTACTTC.